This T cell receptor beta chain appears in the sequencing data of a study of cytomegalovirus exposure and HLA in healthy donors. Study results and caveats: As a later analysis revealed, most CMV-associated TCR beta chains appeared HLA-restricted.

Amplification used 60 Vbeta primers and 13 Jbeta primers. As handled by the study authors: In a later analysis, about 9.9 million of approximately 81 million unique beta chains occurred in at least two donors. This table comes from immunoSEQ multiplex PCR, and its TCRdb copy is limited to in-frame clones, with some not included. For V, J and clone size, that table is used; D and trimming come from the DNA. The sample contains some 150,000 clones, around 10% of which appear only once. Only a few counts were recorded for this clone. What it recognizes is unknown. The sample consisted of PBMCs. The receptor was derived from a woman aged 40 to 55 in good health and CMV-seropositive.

CDR3 sequence (DNA): TGTGCCAGTAGGGACAGCATGAACACTGAAGCTTTCTTT. Protein sequence: CASRDSMNTEAFF. The chain carries TRBV19 and TRBJ1-1, with D tentatively TRBD1 (6 bases). The V and J ends lost 6 bases and 0 bases respectively, with 8 bases between them. This CDR3 is 13 amino acids long. The germline gives CDR1 LNHDA, CDR2 SQIVND (reference sequence). Based on the CDR3 plus reference TRBV19 and TRBJ1-1, the full variable domain is DGGITQSPKYLFRKEGQNVTLSCEQNLNHDAMYWYRQDPGQGLRLIYYSQIVNDFQKGDIAEGYSVSREKKESFPLTVTSAQKNPTAFYLCASRDSMNTEAFFGQGTRLTVV.